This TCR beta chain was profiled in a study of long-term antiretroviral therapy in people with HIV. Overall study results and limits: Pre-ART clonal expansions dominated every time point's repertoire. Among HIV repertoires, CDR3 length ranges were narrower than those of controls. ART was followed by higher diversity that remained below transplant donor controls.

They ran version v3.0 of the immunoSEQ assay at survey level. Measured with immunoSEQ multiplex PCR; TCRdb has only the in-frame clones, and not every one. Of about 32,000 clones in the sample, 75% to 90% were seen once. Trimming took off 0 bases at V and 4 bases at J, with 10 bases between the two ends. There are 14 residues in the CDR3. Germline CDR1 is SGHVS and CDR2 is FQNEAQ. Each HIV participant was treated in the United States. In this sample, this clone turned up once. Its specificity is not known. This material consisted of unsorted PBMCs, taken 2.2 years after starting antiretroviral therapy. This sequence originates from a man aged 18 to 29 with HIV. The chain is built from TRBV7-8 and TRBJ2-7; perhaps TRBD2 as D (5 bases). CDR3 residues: CASSLAGKAYEQYF. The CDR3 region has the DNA TGTGCCAGCAGCTTAGCCGGGAAAGCATACGAGCAGTACTTC. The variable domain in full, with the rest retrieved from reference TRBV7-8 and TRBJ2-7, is GAGVSQSPRYKVAKRGQDVALRCDPISGHVSLFWYQQALGQGPEFLTYFQNEAQLDKSGLPSDRFFAERPEGSVSTLKIQRTQQEDSAVYLCASSLAGKAYEQYFGPGTRLTVT.